Given below is one TCR beta chain in context. The treatment denotes: roughly 18 received Ad26.COV2.S at low or high dose, single or two shots; about 5 received placebo; per-sample allocation not given. Samples came from day 63 after the first vaccine or placebo injection. This entry comes from a study of Ad26.COV2.S vaccination and SARS-CoV-2 variants. Here immunoSEQ multiplex PCR was the method, and the copy in TCRdb shows in-frame clones only, minus some. This repertoire shows roughly 350,000 clones, around 89% found once; its top ten account for around 5%. Trimming took off 6 bases at V and 1 base at J, with 10 bases between the two ends. The CDR3 totals 14 residues. Germline CDR1 is MNHNY and CDR2 is SVGAGI (reference sequence).

The sequence was collected from a person between 18 and 65 years old who received the Ad26.COV2.S COVID-19 vaccine or a placebo. The material was peripheral blood, obtained in a trial of Ad26.COV2.S vaccine versus placebo. The rearrangement uses TRBV6-6 and TRBJ1-3; D is perhaps TRBD1 (6 bases). The CDR3 here is CASSEDRSGNTIYF. As DNA, the CDR3 is TGTGCCAGCAGCGAAGACAGGTCTGGAAACACCATATATTTT.